Detailed here is one TCR beta chain. Its antigen has not been determined. No quality values exist for individual bases; no much larger clone is one base distant. TCR cDNA was made using 5'RACE template switching, a step that added a universal primer site and unique molecular identifiers. Priming of cDNA synthesis was performed from both the TCR alpha and TCR beta constant segments. Two PCR steps were used to amplify libraries, with sample barcodes and sequencing adapters being added in the second step. Libraries were sequenced on Illumina HiSeq 2500 (2x100 bp) or NovaSeq (2x150 bp). The original methods were these. MIGEC was used to demultiplex reads and collapse the reads into UMI consensus sequences, and MiXCR was used for V(D)J alignment. Using edgeR on replicate PBMC samples, clonotypes were called vaccine-responding if FDR was below 0.01 and the log2 fold change was above 5 up to day 15. Bulk clonotypes were assigned CD4 or CD8 identity according to which sequenced CD4 or CD8 repertoire held them at higher abundance. Using fastp at Q25 and MiXCR, TCRdb reprocessed the public reads and kept productive beta chains. When rows share a CDR3 protein, they turn into one entry using the most common DNA and genes. TCRdb assigned the V and J calls; the authors' analysis was not used. This sample gives about 580,000 distinct CDR3 sequences in total; less than 20% of them show up just once. 15% to 20% of the sample lies in the top ten.

The sample belongs to a study of T cells after yellow fever vaccination (dated 2019 in TCRdb). For the study in its entirety: The SMART-Seq v4 Ultra Low Input RNA kit was used to prepare libraries from fractions with low cell numbers. To follow T-cell clones before and after both primary and booster YFV17D yellow fever vaccination, bulk TCR alpha and beta repertoires underwent longitudinal sequencing. Two healthy male donors, one aged 18 to 29 and one aged 30 to 40 years, were included in the cohort. Blood was drawn at multiple timepoints before and after primary and secondary immunization, with bulk PBMC replicates and cell subsets isolated.

The paper's findings and limits, for the study overall: A small share of clonotypes occurred in both CD4 and CD8 compartments, likely arising from convergent recombination. The secondary T-cell response was weaker than the primary response but faster, peaking on day 5 instead of day 15. Because abundant contaminating clonotypes from the bulk population could be contained in FACS-sorted repertoires, computational filtering was required. Most clones expanded after primary vaccination were re-detected after the booster (around 96% of CD4 and roughly 87% of CD8), suggesting broad memory maintenance. Because the study included only two donors, the extent to which the findings can be generalized is limited.

The treatment or condition label, read with the paper, signifies: live attenuated yellow fever vaccine strain. At each blood-draw timepoint, two biological replicates of bulk PBMCs were obtained. PBMCs were isolated from peripheral blood using a standard Ficoll-Paque protocol. TriZol was used to extract RNA from bulk PBMCs, from CD4 and CD8 fractions, and from dextramer-positive and dextramer-negative fractions. The sample here was PBMCs, taken around 5 days after the first yellow fever vaccination. The source of this sequence is a man aged 18 to 29 who received the YFV17D yellow fever vaccine.

The nucleotide sequence is given as TGTGCCAGCTCACCGAGGACAACCGTGAACACTGAAGCTTTCTTT. Translated, it reads CASSPRTTVNTEAFF. The rearrangement combines TRBV18 with TRBJ1-1; the D gene is perhaps TRBD1, from 5 matching bases. The CDR3 numbers 15 residues from cysteine through phenylalanine. Only CDR3 DNA is held: 45 bases, read in frame from base 1. The germline V gene specifies KGHSH as CDR1 and LQKENI as CDR2. V and J lose 3 bases and 0 bases, and a span of 11 bases separates them.